Below, one T cell receptor beta chain is given with its context. Its antigen is undetermined. The data stem from a study of Tregs in tolerant kidney transplant recipients. CDR1 is LNHNV, CDR2 YYDKDF, per germline (reference sequence). Trimming stripped 8 bases from V and 3 bases from J, with 8 bases between. This CDR3 is 12 amino acids long. CD4+CD25+CD127- Tregs, CD4+CD25- non-Tregs, CD4 and CD8 cells were sorted. Whole-study results and caveats: The small number of patients limits these findings pending further validation. No direct test of biological reproducibility was done here. Tregs expanded with activated donor B cells seemed most donor-specific.

Libraries were prepared by immunoSEQ multiplex PCR; TCRdb keeps only in-frame clonotypes and omits some of them. Here the sample spans some 69,000 clones, 80% to 85% being singletons. The chain links TRBV15 to TRBJ2-1; D is perhaps TRBD2 (6 bases). The sample comprised CD4+ T cells from blood. The clonotype was recovered from a human donor in good health. The CDR3 region is CATATSYNEQFF. The CDR3 DNA reads TGTGCCACCGCGACTAGCTACAATGAGCAGTTCTTC.